What follows are 16 T cell receptor beta chains derived from one specimen sequenced in a study of blood T cell repertoires in COVID-19. The method was immunoSEQ multiplex PCR; TCRdb's version includes in-frame clones alone and lacks a portion of them. The sample carries more than 90,000 clones, around 80% recorded once. Sequencing was carried out using peripheral blood. These TCRs come from a woman between 65 and 79 years old with acute or convalescent COVID-19.

The rearrangement links TRBV7-3 to TRBJ2-2, with 10 bases identical to TRBD1. V lost 2 bases, J lost 6 bases, and 6 bases stayed unmatched. The CDR3 covers 16 residues. The germline V gene has CDR1 SGHTA and CDR2 FQGTGA. The CDR3 region has the DNA TGTGCCAGCAGCTTAGGACAGGGGGTAGGAGCCGGGGAGCTGTTTTTT. As protein: CASSLGQGVGAGELFF.

A few counts support this clone. Other DNA variants within this sample encode the same CDR3. This sequence joins TRBV5-1 and TRBJ1-1, with D possibly matching TRBD1 (5 bases). The CDR3 loop spans 13 amino acids. CDR1 is SGHRS and CDR2 is YFSETQ in the germline V gene. With 1 base removed from V and 8 bases from J, the gap between germline ends came to 12 bases. CDR3: CASSLIQGGEAFF. The DNA for the CDR3 is TGCGCCAGCAGCTTGATCCAGGGAGGGGAAGCTTTCTTT.

V gene TRBV5-4 combines with J gene TRBJ1-4; D is uncertain. Germline CDR1 is SGHNT and CDR2 is YYREEE (reference sequence). This CDR3 region has 14 residues. The ends were cut back, 3 bases at V and 1 base at J, with 7 bases in the middle. The chain's CDR3 is CASSSIGTNEKLFF. CDR3 coding DNA: TGTGCCAGCAGCTCAATCGGAACTAATGAAAAACTGTTTTTT.

The chain's CDR3 is CASSPPGFGRGREQFF. The DNA of the CDR3 is TGTGCCAGCTCACCACCGGGGTTTGGCAGGGGCCGGGAGCAGTTCTTC. The genes are TRBV18 and TRBJ2-1; possible D gene TRBD1, 6 bases. Germline CDR1 reads KGHSH; CDR2 reads LQKENI. The CDR3 contains 16 residues. V was pared by 0 bases and J by 10 bases, with 19 bases between.

This clone has only one observation. This chain connects TRBV28 to TRBJ1-2, with D perhaps matching TRBD1 (5 bases). CDR1 is MDHEN, CDR2 SYDVKM, per germline. This CDR3 is built from 13 residues. V lost 3 bases and J 10 bases, leaving 15 bases between the germline ends. Here the CDR3 DNA reads TGTGCCAGCAGTTTGGTATCCAGGGTCCCCTACACCTTC. Its protein is CASSLVSRVPYTF.

This clone was recorded once. This chain joins TRBV28 and TRBJ1-2; 11 bases are shared with TRBD1. The CDR3 consists of 16 residues. With 1 base clipped from V and 4 bases from J, the junction kept 5 bases outside the gene matches. CDR1 and CDR2 from the germline V gene are MDHEN and SYDVKM. CDR3 nucleotides: TGTGCCAGCAGTTTATCTTCCGGGACAGGGGGCTATGGCTACACCTTC. Translated, it gives CASSLSSGTGGYGYTF.

This clone has a single count. The CDR3 DNA reads as TGTGCCAGCAGTACCCCCGGGACAGGGGGCCTAAAACTGTTTTTT. Translation: CASSTPGTGGLKLFF. The chain combines TRBV25-1 with TRBJ1-4; 12 nucleotides match TRBD1. V lost 5 bases and J lost 10; bases outside the gene matches: 8. The CDR3 extends over 15 amino acids. CDR1 is MGHDK and CDR2 is SYGVNS in the germline V gene.

The CDR3 DNA follows: TGTGCCAGCAGCTTAGTTCCAGGGGTGCGAGAAAAACTGTTTTTT. It translates to CASSLVPGVREKLFF. The rearrangement uses TRBV7-2 and TRBJ1-4, with D possibly TRBD1 on 6 matching bases. The V end was cut by 1 base, the J end by 8 bases, with 14 bases between. CDR1 and CDR2 from the germline V gene are SGHTA and FQGNSA. CDR3 length: 15 amino acids. The full variable domain, in which reference TRBV7-2 and TRBJ1-4 provide the parts outside the CDR3, is GAGVSQSPSNKVTEKGKDVELRCDPISGHTALYWYRQSLGQGLEFLIYFQGNSAPDKSGLPSDRFSAERTGGSVSTLTIQRTQQEDSAVYLCASSLVPGVREKLFFGSGTQLSVL.

V gene TRBV5-4 combines with J gene TRBJ1-2; D may be TRBD1 (5 bases). Trimming pared 0 bases from V and 4 bases from J, leaving 10 bases between. Germline V lookup: CDR1 SGHNT, CDR2 YYREEE (reference sequence). The CDR3 runs 14 residues. Here the CDR3 reads CASSLGQGSYGYTF. The CDR3 region has the DNA TGTGCCAGCAGCTTGGGTCAGGGCTCCTATGGCTACACCTTC.

This clone was seen a few times. The chain couples TRBV3-1 (or the pseudogene TRBV3-2) to TRBJ2-1; unclear D gene. The germline CDR1 and CDR2 sequences are LGHDT and YNNKEL (reference sequence). The CDR3 extends over 13 amino acids. Deletions cut 1 base from V and 9 bases from J, with 10 bases between. CDR3 sequence: CASSQVHTFEQFF. The CDR3 coding sequence is TGTGCCAGCAGCCAAGTCCATACTTTTGAGCAGTTCTTC.

The table lists this clone with a count of one. V and J are TRBV5-1 and TRBJ2-6, with D unclear. Germline values: CDR1 SGHRS, CDR2 YFSETQ. The CDR3 spans 17 residues. V lost 0 bases and J 0 bases, leaving 10 bases between the germline ends. In nucleotides, the CDR3 is TGCGCCAGCAGCTTGGTGGCCACTAACTCTGGGGCCAACGTCCTGACTTTC. It yields the protein CASSLVATNSGANVLTF.

This chain connects TRBV18 to TRBJ1-1, with a weak D call TRBD1 (5 bases). The germline V and J ends were trimmed by 3 bases and 1 base, with 9 bases remaining between them. The length of the CDR3 is 14 residues. Germline V gene sequence: CDR1 KGHSH, CDR2 LQKENI. The CDR3 sequence is CASSPQGRNTEAFF. CDR3 coding DNA: TGTGCCAGCTCACCCCAGGGCAGGAACACTGAAGCTTTCTTT.

V and J are TRBV7-9 and TRBJ1-1; D is uncertain. The germline gives CDR1 SEHNR, CDR2 FQNEAQ (reference sequence). Between the trimmed V and J ends, which lost 5 bases and 6 bases, there was a span of 16 bases. CDR3 size: 14 residues. The CDR3 spells CASSPPLGGSEAFF. CDR3 in DNA: TGTGCCAGCAGCCCACCATTAGGCGGGTCTGAAGCTTTCTTT. Together with reference TRBV7-9 and TRBJ1-1, the CDR3 gives the full variable domain: DTGVSQNPRHKITKRGQNVTFRCDPISEHNRLYWYRQTLGQGPEFLTYFQNEAQLEKSRLLSDRFSAERPKGSFSTLEIQRTEQGDSAMYLCASSPPLGGSEAFFGQGTRLTVV.

About this clone: The same CDR3 also results from other DNA sequences found in this sample. The chain is built from TRBV6-5 and TRBJ1-6; D unresolved. V gave up 6 bases and J gave up 0 bases, with 6 bases separating them. Per the germline V gene, CDR1 is MNHEY and CDR2 is SVGAGI. The CDR3 totals 14 residues. The DNA for the CDR3 is TGTGCCAGCAGGAGGGCCTCCTATAATTCACCCCTCCACTTT. It is translated as CASRRASYNSPLHF.

J is TRBJ2-3 and V is TRBV3-1 (or the pseudogene TRBV3-2); 7 nucleotides match TRBD1. The CDR3 runs 16 residues. The V gene's germline CDR1 is LGHDT and CDR2 YNNKEL (reference sequence). After removal of 3 bases from V and 0 bases from J, the junction contained 6 bases not matched to a gene. CDR3 region: CASSHRGGASTDTQYF. The CDR3 DNA reads TGTGCCAGCAGCCACCGAGGGGGCGCGAGCACAGATACGCAGTATTTT.

The chain recombines TRBV5-8 with TRBJ2-1, with 7 bases fitting TRBD2. With V trimmed by 4 bases and J by 0 bases, 13 bases remained unmatched. This CDR3 is built from 18 residues. Germline CDR1 and CDR2: SGHTS and YDEGEE. The chain's CDR3 is CASSNLRAGVSSYNEQFF. CDR3 sequence (DNA): TGTGCCAGCAGCAACCTAAGGGCGGGAGTGAGCTCCTACAATGAGCAGTTCTTC. Full variable domain (outside the CDR3, taken from reference TRBV5-8 and TRBJ2-1): EAGVTQSPTHLIKTRGQQATLRCSPISGHTSVYWYQQALGLGLQFLLWYDEGEERNRGNFPPRFSGRQFPNYSSELNVNALELEDSALYLCASSNLRAGVSSYNEQFFGPGTRLTVL.